This paragraph covers one TCR beta chain sequence. Antigen unknown. This entry belongs to a study of cytomegalovirus exposure and HLA in healthy donors. PCR amplification relied on 60 Vbeta primers (plus 13 Jbeta primers). Data came from immunoSEQ multiplex PCR; TCRdb stores just in-frame clones and leaves some out. The sample shows around 100,000 clones, about four fifths of them seen only once. Findings of the study overall: Some V segments, TRBV6-2 and TRBV6-3 among them, were indistinguishable and were therefore excluded.

This CDR3 has 13 amino acids. The V gene lost 3 bases and the J gene lost 6 bases, with 9 bases spanning the gap. Germline assignment: CDR1 SGDLS and CDR2 YYNGEE. The TCR originated in a man aged 30 to 45 in good health and CMV-seropositive. Material for sequencing was PBMCs. V is TRBV9 and J is TRBJ2-2; D is unclear. For the CDR3, the DNA is TGTGCCAGCAGCGCTTCCGAGGCCGGGGAGCTGTTTTTT. It encodes CASSASEAGELFF.